This record covers a single T cell receptor beta chain. Its antigen remains unidentified. This CDR3 is built from 14 residues. Germline V gene sequence: CDR1 LNHDA, CDR2 SQIVND (reference sequence). Trimming shortened V by 5 bases and J by 1 base, and 11 bases separated the two germline ends. Sequencing used immunoSEQ multiplex PCR; TCRdb keeps in-frame clones, though not all of them. Of around 19,000 clones in the sample, around 75% were seen once. The data are from a study of PD-1 blockade in classical Hodgkin lymphoma. Study-wide background: Patients were infused with nivolumab 3 mg/kg every 2 weeks.

All the patients suffered relapse after autologous stem cell transplantation, and brentuximab vedotin exposure differed. General study findings and limits: Reported findings placed baseline TCR diversity lower in newly diagnosed patients (compared with healthy donors).

The source is a human donor with classical Hodgkin lymphoma. The chain is built from TRBV19 and TRBJ2-5; D not resolved. The source was peripheral blood mononuclear cells (PBMCs), collected at baseline. The CDR3 loop is CASSQRQVQETQYF. The DNA for the CDR3 is TGTGCCAGTAGTCAAAGACAAGTCCAAGAGACCCAGTACTTC.